This TCR beta chain was sequenced for a study of spatial heterogeneity in lung cancer. Study summary: The study found that TCR transcript counts in tumor regions correlated strongly with a matched bulk RNA-seq T cell module score. Regarding the study as a whole: The estimated TCR-seq coverage of tumor T cells amounted to about 7% when looking at alpha chains and approximately 12% when looking at beta chains. Mutation counts in tumors were tracked by counts of expanded intratumoral alpha and beta TCRs.

This clonotype was observed many times. What it binds is unknown. Single TCR cDNA molecules each had their own unique molecular identifier. TCRdb re-analysed the 5' RACE reads in MiXCR, keeping a single row per CDR3 protein. The sample includes about 21,000 distinct CDR3 sequences, under 3.5% of them seen just once. CDR3 size: 20 residues. In germline, CDR1 is MDHEN, CDR2 SYDVKM. Deletions cut 2 bases from V and 3 bases from J, with 26 bases between. The time point: sample taken at primary tumor resection. Unsorted tumor, nontumor lung tissue or cryopreserved PBMC supplied the whole RNA. This clonotype was obtained from a male donor with early-stage non-small cell lung cancer. This rearrangement joins TRBV28 to TRBJ2-1; weak D call: TRBD2 (7 bases). Sequencing used lung tumor tissue, obtained at surgery. The CDR3 sequence: CASSLRMGGARLAGYNEQFF. The CDR3 DNA follows: TGTGCCAGCAGTTTAAGGATGGGGGGGGCACGGCTAGCAGGCTACAATGAGCAGTTCTTC.